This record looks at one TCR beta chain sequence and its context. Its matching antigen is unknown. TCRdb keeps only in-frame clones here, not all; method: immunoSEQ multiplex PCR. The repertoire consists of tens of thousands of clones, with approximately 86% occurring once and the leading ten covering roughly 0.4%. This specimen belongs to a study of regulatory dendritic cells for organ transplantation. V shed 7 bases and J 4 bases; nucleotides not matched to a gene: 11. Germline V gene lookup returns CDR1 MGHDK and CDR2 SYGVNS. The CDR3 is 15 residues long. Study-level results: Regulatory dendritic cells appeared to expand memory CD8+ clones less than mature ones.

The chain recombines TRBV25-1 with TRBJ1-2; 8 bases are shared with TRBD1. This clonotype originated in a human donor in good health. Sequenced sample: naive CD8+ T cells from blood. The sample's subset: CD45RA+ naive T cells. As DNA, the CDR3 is TGTGCCAGCACAGGGGCGGACAGGGTGGGCTATGGCTACACCTTC. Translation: CASTGADRVGYGYTF.